This TCR beta chain stems from a study of PD-1 blockade in classical Hodgkin lymphoma (dated by TCRdb to the early 2020s). Turning to the overall study: Nivolumab dosing was 3 mg/kg intravenously every 2 weeks, continuing until either disease progression or unacceptable toxicity. The study used CyTOF and TCR beta sequencing to define a peripheral blood immune signature of response to PD-1 blockade in classical Hodgkin lymphoma. Broader findings and caveats from the paper: Baseline TCR diversity was reported to be lower in newly diagnosed patients than in healthy donors, and even lower in relapsed/refractory patients. Trial patients with a complete response had baseline diversity similar to that of newly diagnosed patients, while partial responders and progressors had significantly lower diversity. Lower diversity was seen in patients whose nivolumab began less than 1 year after ASCT, and these patients were left out of later analyses so that immune reconstitution would not confound the results. The study covered only a single clinical trial cohort, and the causes of the repertoire differences, possibly disease activity or prior therapy, were still not defined. By C4D1, a significant rise was seen in CD4+ TCR diversity but not in CD8+ TCR diversity (p=0.0027 vs p=0.16), and the rise was most apparent among complete responders (p=0.02).

The CDR3, from cysteine to phenylalanine, totals 15 residues. Kept here is only the CDR3 DNA, which spans 45 bases and is read in frame from base 1. Between the V and J ends, shortened by 0 bases and 0 bases respectively, the junction contains 6 bases. CDR1 LGHNA and CDR2 YSLEER were looked up in the germline V gene. Genomic DNA was extracted with the Qiagen DNeasy kit from unsorted PBMCs and from negatively selected CD4+ and CD8+ fractions. Using primers that anneal to V and J segments, immunoSEQ multiplex PCR amplified the TCR beta CDR3 regions. Amplification bias was minimized using a synthetic immune receptor repertoire, and residual bias was removed computationally after sequencing. On the authors' methods: Repertoire diversity was quantified as the Shannon entropy index using custom Python scripts. Unsorted, CD4+ and CD8+ repertoires were analyzed separately, except in combined analyses where CD4+ and CD8+ sequences were merged in silico. A clone counted as expanded when the clone's frequency after treatment rose at least 2-fold relative to C1D1, and clones undetected at baseline were given a pseudocount of 0.5. Clones with 0 or 1 copy at C1D1 were defined as singleton clones, while clones with 2 or more copies were defined as non-singleton clones. Clones expanded in unsorted samples were assigned a CD4+, CD8+ or unknown annotation through matching of protein sequences in sorted samples from the same patient. Diversity changes from C1D1 to C4D1 were tested in paired samples using Wilcoxon tests. Sourced from immuneACCESS, this table was stored by TCRdb with only in-frame sequences that have V and J called. A share of the clones is absent; for the studies checked, an unresolved V gene accounts for under half, and the remainder has no known explanation. The V and J calls and the clone size are those of that table, but D and trimming were determined from the DNA. This sample lists approximately 31,000 clones; around 84% were detected once. The ten top clones hold around 0.79% of the sample.

This clone was observed a single time. Its antigen is currently not known. No much larger clone exists at a distance of one base, and base qualities are not known. The time point tag for this specimen amounts to: cycle 4 day 1 (C4D1), after less than 7 weeks of nivolumab. All trial patients had relapsed after autologous stem cell transplantation, with cohorts A, B and C differing in prior brentuximab vedotin exposure. CD4+ T cells were purified from thawed PBMCs by magnetic negative selection with a Miltenyi CD4+ T cell isolation kit. The trial cohort included 50 to 70 patients with relapsed/refractory classical Hodgkin lymphoma, and each patient had a best overall response of complete response, partial response or progressive disease. In the multi-cohort phase II CheckMate 205 trial, trial patients received single-agent nivolumab. An independent review committee assessed best overall response by applying the 2007 International Working Group response criteria. Trial PBMCs were collected immediately before nivolumab initiation (C1D1) and during therapy at cycle 2 day 1 and cycle 4 day 1. Peripheral blood was collected in 8 mL Vacutainer Cell Preparation Tubes, from which PBMCs were isolated by centrifugation and then cryopreserved. Purified CD4+ and CD8+ fractions were prepared only for cases with an additional available PBMC sample. Magnetically labelled cells were removed on LS columns in a quadroMACS separator, and the flow-through was collected as the purified fraction.

This chain joins TRBV4-3 to TRBJ1-3; a confident D gene designation cannot be given. The sequenced sample was CD4+ T cells from blood, obtained before the fourth cycle of nivolumab. The clonotype originates from a human donor with classical Hodgkin lymphoma. The bases are TGCGCCAGCAGCCAAGATCACGACTCTGGAAACACCATATATTTT. It encodes CASSQDHDSGNTIYF.